The T cell receptor beta chain under discussion was sequenced for a study of control samples from healthy donors and cancer patients. TCRdb's copy holds only in-frame clones and misses some; the assay was immunoSEQ multiplex PCR. The table records around 160,000 clones, more than 85% of them present only once. This sequence was found in a man in his late teens or twenties in good health. The specimen was blood.

CDR3 residues: CAWSRGNANTGELFF. CDR3 coding DNA: TGTGCCTGGAGCCGCGGCAACGCGAACACCGGGGAGCTGTTTTTT. The chain combines TRBV30 with TRBJ2-2; D is unresolved. Germline V gene lookup returns CDR1 GTSNPN and CDR2 SVGIG (reference sequence). Trimming removed 3 bases at V and 0 bases at J, with 11 bases between. This CDR3 has 15 residues.